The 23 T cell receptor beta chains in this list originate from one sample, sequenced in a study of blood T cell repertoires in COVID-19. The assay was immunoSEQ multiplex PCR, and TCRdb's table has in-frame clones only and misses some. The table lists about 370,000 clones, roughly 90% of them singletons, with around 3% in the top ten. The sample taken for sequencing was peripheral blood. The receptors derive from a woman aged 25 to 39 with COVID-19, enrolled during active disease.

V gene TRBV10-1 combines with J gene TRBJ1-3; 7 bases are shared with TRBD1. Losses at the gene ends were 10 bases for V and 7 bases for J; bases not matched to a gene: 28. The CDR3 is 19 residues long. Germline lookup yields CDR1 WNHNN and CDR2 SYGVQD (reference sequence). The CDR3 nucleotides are TGCGCCACGGGGCGAGTGAACAGGGGAACCTTCTTTCTCGGGAACACCATATATTTT. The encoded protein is CATGRVNRGTFFLGNTIYF.

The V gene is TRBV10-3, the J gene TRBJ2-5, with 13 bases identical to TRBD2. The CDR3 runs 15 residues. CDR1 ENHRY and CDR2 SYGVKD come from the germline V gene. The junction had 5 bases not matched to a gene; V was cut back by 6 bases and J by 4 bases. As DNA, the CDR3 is TGTGCCATCAGCCTAGGACTAGCGGGAGTAGAGACCCAGTACTTC. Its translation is CAISLGLAGVETQYF.

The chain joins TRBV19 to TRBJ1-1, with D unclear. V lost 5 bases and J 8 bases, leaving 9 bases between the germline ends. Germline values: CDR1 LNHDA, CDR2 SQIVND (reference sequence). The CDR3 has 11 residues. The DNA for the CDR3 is TGTGCCAGTAGTTCAGGATGGGAAGCTTTCTTT. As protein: CASSSGWEAFF.

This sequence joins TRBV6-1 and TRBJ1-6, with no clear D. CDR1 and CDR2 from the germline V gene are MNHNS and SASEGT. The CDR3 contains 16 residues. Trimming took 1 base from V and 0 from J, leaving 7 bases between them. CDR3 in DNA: TGTGCCAGCAGTGAAGGAAGGAGCTCCTATAATTCACCCCTCCACTTT. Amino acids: CASSEGRSSYNSPLHF.

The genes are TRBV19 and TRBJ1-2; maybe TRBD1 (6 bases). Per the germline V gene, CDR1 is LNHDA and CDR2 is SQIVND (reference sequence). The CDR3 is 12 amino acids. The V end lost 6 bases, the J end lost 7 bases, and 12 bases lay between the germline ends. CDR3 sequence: CASSRTEAGYTF. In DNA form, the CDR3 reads TGTGCCAGTAGCCGGACAGAGGCTGGCTACACCTTC.

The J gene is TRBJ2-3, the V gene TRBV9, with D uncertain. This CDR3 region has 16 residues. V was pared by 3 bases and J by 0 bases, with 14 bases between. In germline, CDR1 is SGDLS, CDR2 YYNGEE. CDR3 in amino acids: CASSAPKESSTDTQYF. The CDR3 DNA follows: TGTGCCAGCAGCGCCCCCAAGGAGTCTAGCACAGATACGCAGTATTTT.

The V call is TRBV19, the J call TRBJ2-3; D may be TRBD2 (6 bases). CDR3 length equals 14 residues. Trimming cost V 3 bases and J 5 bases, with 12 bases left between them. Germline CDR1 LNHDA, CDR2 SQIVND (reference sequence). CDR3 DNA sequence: TGTGCCAGTAGTATTAGGGGAGCGGGAGATACGCAGTATTTT. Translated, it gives CASSIRGAGDTQYF.

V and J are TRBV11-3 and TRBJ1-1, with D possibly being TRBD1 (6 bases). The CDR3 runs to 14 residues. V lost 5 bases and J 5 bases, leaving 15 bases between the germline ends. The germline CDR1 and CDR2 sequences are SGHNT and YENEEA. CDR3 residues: CASSLYRVETEAFF. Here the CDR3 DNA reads TGTGCCAGCAGCCTATACAGGGTTGAGACTGAAGCTTTCTTT.

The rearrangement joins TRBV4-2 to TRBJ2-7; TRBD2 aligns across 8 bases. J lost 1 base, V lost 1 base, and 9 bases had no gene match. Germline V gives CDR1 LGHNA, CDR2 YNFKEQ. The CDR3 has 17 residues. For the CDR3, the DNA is TGTGCCAGCAGCCAAGTAGCAGCGGGGGCATATTCCTACGAGCAGTACTTC. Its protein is CASSQVAAGAYSYEQYF.

CDR3 DNA sequence: TGTGCCACCAGTGATCGGGGACTAGCGGGAGTTGGCAATGAGCAGTTCTTC. Translated: CATSDRGLAGVGNEQFF. The V and J genes are TRBV24-1 and TRBJ2-1, with 14 bases lining up with TRBD2. Germline V CDR1 and CDR2: KGHDR, SFDVKD. Germline trimming cut 3 bases from V and 6 bases from J; bases unmatched to any gene: 6. The length of the CDR3 is 17 residues.

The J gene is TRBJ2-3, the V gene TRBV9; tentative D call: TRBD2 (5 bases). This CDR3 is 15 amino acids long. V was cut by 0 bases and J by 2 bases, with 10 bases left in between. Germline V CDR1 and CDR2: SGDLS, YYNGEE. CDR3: CASSVGLAVTDTQYF. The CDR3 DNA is TGTGCCAGCAGCGTAGGTCTAGCCGTCACAGATACGCAGTATTTT. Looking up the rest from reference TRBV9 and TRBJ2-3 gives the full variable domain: DSGVTQTPKHLITATGQRVTLRCSPRSGDLSVYWYQQSLDQGLQFLIQYYNGEERAKGNILERFSAQQFPDLHSELNLSSLELGDSALYFCASSVGLAVTDTQYFGPGTRLTVL.

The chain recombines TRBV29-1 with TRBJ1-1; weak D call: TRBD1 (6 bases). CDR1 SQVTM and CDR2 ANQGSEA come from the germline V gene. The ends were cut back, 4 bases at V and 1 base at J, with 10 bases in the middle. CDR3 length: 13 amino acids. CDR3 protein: CSVATGWNTEAFF. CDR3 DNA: TGCAGCGTTGCGACAGGCTGGAACACTGAAGCTTTCTTT.

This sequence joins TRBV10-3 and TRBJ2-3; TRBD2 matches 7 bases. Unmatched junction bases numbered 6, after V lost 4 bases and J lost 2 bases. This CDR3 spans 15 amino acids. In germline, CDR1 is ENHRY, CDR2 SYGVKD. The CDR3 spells CAISGLAADTDTQYF. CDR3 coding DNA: TGTGCCATCAGTGGGCTAGCGGCCGACACAGATACGCAGTATTTT.

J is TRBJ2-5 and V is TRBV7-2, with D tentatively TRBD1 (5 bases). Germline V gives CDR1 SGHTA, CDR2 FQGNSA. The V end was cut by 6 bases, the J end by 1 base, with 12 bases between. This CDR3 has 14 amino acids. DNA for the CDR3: TGTGCCAGCAGGACAGATTTCAGCCAAGAGACCCAGTACTTC. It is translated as CASRTDFSQETQYF.

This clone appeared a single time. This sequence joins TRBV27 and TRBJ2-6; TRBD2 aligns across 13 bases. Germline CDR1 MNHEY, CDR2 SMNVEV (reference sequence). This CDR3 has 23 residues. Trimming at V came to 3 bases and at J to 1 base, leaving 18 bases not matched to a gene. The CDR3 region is CASSFQGTSGIGGWGSGANVLTF. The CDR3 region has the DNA TGTGCCAGCAGTTTCCAGGGGACTAGCGGGATTGGGGGCTGGGGGTCTGGGGCCAACGTCCTGACTTTC.

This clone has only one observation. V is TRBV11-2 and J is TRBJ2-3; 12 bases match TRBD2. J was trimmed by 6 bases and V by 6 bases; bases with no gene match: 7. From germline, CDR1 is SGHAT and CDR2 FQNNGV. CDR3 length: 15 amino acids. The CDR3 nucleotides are TGTGCCAGCAGTCCCACCGGGACTAGCGGGGATACGCAGTATTTT. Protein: CASSPTGTSGDTQYF.

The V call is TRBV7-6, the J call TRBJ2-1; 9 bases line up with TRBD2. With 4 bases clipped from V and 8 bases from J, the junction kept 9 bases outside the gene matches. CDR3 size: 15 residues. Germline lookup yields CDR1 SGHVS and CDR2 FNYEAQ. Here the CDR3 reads CASSSSGTWGDEQFF. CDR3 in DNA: TGTGCCAGCAGCTCTAGCGGGACGTGGGGCGATGAGCAGTTCTTC. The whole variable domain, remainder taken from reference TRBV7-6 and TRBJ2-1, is GAGVSQSPRYKVTKRGQDVALRCDPISGHVSLYWYRQALGQGPEFLTYFNYEAQQDKSGLPNDRFSAERPEGSISTLTIQRTEQRDSAMYRCASSSSGTWGDEQFFGPGTRLTVL.

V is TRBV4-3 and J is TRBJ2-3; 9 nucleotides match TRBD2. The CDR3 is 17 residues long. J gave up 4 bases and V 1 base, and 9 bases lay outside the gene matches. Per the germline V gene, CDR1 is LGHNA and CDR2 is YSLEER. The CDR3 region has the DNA TGCGCCAGCAGCCAAGGGGCCGGGGCGGGAGGGGCAGATACGCAGTATTTT. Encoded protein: CASSQGAGAGGADTQYF.

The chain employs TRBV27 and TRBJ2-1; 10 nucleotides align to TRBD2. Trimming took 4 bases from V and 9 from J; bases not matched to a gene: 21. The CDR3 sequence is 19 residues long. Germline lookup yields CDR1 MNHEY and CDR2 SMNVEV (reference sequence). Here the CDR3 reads CASSSPRRLAGAPVGEQFF. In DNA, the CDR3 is TGTGCCAGCAGTTCACCCCGGCGGCTAGCGGGAGCCCCCGTCGGTGAGCAGTTCTTC.

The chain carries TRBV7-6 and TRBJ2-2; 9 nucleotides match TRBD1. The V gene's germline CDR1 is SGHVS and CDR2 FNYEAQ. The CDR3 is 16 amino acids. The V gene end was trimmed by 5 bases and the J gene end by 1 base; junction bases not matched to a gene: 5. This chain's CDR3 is CASSRQGQGNTGELFF. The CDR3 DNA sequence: TGTGCCAGCAGCAGACAGGGACAGGGGAACACCGGGGAGCTGTTTTTT. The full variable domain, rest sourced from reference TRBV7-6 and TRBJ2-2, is GAGVSQSPRYKVTKRGQDVALRCDPISGHVSLYWYRQALGQGPEFLTYFNYEAQQDKSGLPNDRFSAERPEGSISTLTIQRTEQRDSAMYRCASSRQGQGNTGELFFGEGSRLTVL.

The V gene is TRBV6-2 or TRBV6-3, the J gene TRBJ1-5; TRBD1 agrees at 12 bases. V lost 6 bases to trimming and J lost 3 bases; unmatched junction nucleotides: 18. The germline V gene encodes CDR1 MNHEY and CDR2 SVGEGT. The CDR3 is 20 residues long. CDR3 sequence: CASSPHRDRGQAPPNQPQHF. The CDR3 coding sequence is TGTGCCAGCAGCCCCCACCGGGACAGGGGGCAAGCCCCCCCCAATCAGCCCCAGCATTTT.

In nucleotides, the CDR3 is TGTGCCAGCAGACGTGGCTCCGCGGACAGGGGCTACGAGCAGTACTTC. Its translation: CASRRGSADRGYEQYF. The gene calls are TRBV4-2 and TRBJ2-7, with 9 bases identical to TRBD1. CDR3 size: 16 residues. V shed 6 bases and J 3 bases; nucleotides not matched to a gene: 12. Germline CDR1 is LGHNA and CDR2 is YNFKEQ.

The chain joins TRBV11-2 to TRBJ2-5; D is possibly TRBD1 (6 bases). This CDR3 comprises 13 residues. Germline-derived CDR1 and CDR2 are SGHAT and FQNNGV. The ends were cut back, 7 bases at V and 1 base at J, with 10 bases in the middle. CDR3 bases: TGTGCCAGCACCGAGGGGGTCCAAGAGACCCAGTACTTC. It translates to CASTEGVQETQYF.